This T cell receptor (beta chain) was captured in a study of T cells after yellow fever vaccination. In the case of this clonotype: Its antigen is still unknown.

The study, taken as a whole, reports: Abundant clonotypes from the bulk population could get into FACS-sorted repertoires as contaminants.

TCRdb fed the 5' RACE reads into MiXCR, producing one record per CDR3 protein. The top ten hold roughly 19% of the sample, which has 400,000 or so distinct CDR3 sequences, around a sixth seen once. Trimming removed 9 bases from V and 2 bases from J, with 8 bases in between. CDR1 is SNHLY and CDR2 is FYNNEI in the germline V gene. This CDR3 is 12 amino acids long. The sequencing here drew on PBMCs, taken before the yellow fever booster vaccination. This TCR was recovered from a man aged 18 to 35 who received the YFV17D yellow fever vaccine. The rearrangement links TRBV2 to TRBJ1-5; no definite D call. The CDR3 region has the DNA TGTGCCAGGGGGAATGGCAATCAGCCCCAGCATTTT. Translating gives CARGNGNQPQHF.